This TCR beta chain was observed in a study of blood T cell repertoires in COVID-19. Profiled with immunoSEQ multiplex PCR; TCRdb holds only in-frame clones, not every one. The repertoire holds approximately 210,000 clones, with 90% to 95% as singletons. The sequence came from a man aged 25 to 40 with acute or convalescent COVID-19. The specimen was peripheral blood.

CDR3 loop: CASRAADNEQFF. CDR3 sequence (DNA): TGTGCCAGTAGGGCAGCGGACAATGAGCAGTTCTTC. The chain couples TRBV19 to TRBJ2-1; tentatively, D is TRBD2 (5 bases). Germline V gene lookup returns CDR1 LNHDA and CDR2 SQIVND (reference sequence). The CDR3 contains 12 residues. Trimming removed 6 bases at V and 5 bases at J, with 8 bases between.